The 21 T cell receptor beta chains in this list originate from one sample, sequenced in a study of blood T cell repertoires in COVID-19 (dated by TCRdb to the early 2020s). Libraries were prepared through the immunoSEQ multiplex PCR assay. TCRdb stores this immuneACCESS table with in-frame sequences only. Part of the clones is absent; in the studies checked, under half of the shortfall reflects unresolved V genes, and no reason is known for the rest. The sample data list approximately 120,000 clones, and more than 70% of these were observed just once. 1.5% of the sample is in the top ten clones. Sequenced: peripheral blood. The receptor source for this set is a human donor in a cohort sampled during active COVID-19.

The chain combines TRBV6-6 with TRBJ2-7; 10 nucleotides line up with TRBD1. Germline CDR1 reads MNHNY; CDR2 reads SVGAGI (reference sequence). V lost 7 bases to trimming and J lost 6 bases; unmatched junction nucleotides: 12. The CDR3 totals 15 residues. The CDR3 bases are TGTGCCAGCATGGTGGGGATAGACAGGGGGCTCGAGCAGTACTTC. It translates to CASMVGIDRGLEQYF.

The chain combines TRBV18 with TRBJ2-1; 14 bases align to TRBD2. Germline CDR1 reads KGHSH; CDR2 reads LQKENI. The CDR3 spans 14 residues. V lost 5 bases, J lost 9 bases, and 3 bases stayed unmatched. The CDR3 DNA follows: TGTGCCAGCTCAGGGGGACTAGCGGGGGTTGAGCAGTTCTTC. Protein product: CASSGGLAGVEQFF. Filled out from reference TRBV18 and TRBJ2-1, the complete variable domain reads NAGVMQNPRHLVRRRGQEARLRCSPMKGHSHVYWYRQLPEEGLKFMVYLQKENIIDESGMPKERFSAEFPKEGPSILRIQQVVRGDSAAYFCASSGGLAGVEQFFGPGTRLTVL.

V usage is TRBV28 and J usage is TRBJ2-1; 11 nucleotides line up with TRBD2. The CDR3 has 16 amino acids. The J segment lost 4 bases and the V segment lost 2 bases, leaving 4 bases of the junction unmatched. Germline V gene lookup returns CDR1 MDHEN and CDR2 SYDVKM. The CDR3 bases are TGTGCCAGCAGTTTAGGAGGGACTAGCGGTTACAATGAGCAGTTCTTC. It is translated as CASSLGGTSGYNEQFF. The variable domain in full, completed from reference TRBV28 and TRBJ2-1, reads DVKVTQSSRYLVKRTGEKVFLECVQDMDHENMFWYRQDPGLGLRLIYFSYDVKMKEKGDIPEGYSVSREKKERFSLILESASTNQTSMYLCASSLGGTSGYNEQFFGPGTRLTVL.

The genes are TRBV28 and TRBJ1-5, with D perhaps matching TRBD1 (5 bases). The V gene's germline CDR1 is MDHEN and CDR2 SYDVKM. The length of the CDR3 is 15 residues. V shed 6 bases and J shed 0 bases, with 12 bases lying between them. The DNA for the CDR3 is TGTGCCAGCAGATATTCGGGGGTTAGCAATCAGCCCCAGCATTTT. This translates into CASRYSGVSNQPQHF.

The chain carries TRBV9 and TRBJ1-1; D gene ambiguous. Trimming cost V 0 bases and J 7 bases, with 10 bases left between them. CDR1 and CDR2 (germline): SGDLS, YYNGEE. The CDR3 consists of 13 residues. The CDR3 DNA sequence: TGTGCCAGCAGCGTAGGTGGCGAGGGTGAAGCTTTCTTT. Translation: CASSVGGEGEAFF.

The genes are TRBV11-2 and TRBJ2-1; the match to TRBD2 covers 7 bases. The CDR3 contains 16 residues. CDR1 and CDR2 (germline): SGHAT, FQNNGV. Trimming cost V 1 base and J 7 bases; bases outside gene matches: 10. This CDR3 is CASSLVSSGALNEQFF. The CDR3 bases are TGTGCCAGCAGCTTAGTGTCGAGCGGGGCCCTAAATGAGCAGTTCTTC.

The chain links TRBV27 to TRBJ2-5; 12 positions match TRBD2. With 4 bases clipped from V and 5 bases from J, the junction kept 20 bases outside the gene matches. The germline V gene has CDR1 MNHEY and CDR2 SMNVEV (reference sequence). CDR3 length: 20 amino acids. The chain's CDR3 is CASSSLSPLAGGPGLETQYF. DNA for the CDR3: TGTGCCAGCAGTTCCCTCTCCCCGCTAGCGGGGGGGCCGGGTTTGGAGACCCAGTACTTC.

The CDR3 sequence is CASSMETSGIYEQYF. CDR3 coding DNA: TGTGCCAGCAGCATGGAGACTAGCGGGATTTACGAGCAGTACTTC. V gene TRBV9 combines with J gene TRBJ2-5; 11 nucleotides match TRBD2. The J call may not be correct, given that the DNA end is closer to TRBJ2-7. Per the germline V gene, CDR1 is SGDLS and CDR2 is YYNGEE. The CDR3 extends over 15 amino acids.

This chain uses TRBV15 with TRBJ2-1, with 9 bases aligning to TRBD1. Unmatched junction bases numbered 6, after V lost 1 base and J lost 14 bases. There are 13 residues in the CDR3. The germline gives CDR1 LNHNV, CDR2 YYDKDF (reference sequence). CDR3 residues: CATSRVKTGGKFF. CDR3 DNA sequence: TGTGCCACCAGCAGAGTTAAGACAGGGGGAAAGTTCTTC.

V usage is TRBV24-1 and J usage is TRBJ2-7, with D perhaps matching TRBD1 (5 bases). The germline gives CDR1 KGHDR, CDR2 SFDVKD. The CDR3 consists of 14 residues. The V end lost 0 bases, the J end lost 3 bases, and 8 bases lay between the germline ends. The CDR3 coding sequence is TGTGCCACCAGTGATTTGACCAGGGACTACGAGCAGTACTTC. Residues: CATSDLTRDYEQYF.

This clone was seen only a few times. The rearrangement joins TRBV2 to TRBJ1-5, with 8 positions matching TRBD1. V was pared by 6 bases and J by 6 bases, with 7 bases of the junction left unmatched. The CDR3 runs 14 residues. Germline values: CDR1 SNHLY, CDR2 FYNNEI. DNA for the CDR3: TGTGCCAGCAGGGAGGACAGGGTGGCTCAGCCCCAGCATTTT. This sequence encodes CASREDRVAQPQHF.

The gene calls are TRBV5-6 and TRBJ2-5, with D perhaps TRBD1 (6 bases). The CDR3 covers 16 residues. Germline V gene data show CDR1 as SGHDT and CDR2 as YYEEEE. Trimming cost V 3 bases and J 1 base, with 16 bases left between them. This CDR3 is CASSWGPQSLQETQYF. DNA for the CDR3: TGTGCCAGCAGCTGGGGGCCACAGAGCCTCCAAGAGACCCAGTACTTC. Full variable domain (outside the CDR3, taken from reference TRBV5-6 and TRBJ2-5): DAGVTQSPTHLIKTRGQQVTLRCSPKSGHDTVSWYQQALGQGPQFIFQYYEEEERQRGNFPDRFSGHQFPNYSSELNVNALLLGDSALYLCASSWGPQSLQETQYFGPGTRLLVL.

The CDR3 reads CASLKQGEGYTF. DNA of the CDR3: TGCGCCAGCCTAAAACAGGGTGAGGGCTACACCTTC. The chain has TRBV10-2 and TRBJ1-2; a possible D gene is TRBD1 (6 bases). Trimming shortened V by 8 bases and J by 8 bases, and 15 bases separated the two germline ends. The CDR3 has 12 residues. CDR1 is WSHSY, CDR2 SAAADI, per germline.

The CDR3 DNA follows: TGTGCCAGCAGTGAGGTGGCAGACACTGAAGCTTTCTTT. It codes for CASSEVADTEAFF. The genes are TRBV2 and TRBJ1-1, with no clear D. The ends were cut back, 3 bases at V and 3 bases at J, with 8 bases in the middle. The CDR3 is made up of 13 amino acids. Germline CDR1 SNHLY, CDR2 FYNNEI.

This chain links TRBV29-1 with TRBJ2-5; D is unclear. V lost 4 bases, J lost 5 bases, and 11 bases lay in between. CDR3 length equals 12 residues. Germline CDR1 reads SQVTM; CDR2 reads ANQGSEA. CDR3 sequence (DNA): TGCAGCGTTGTTGTCGGGTGGGAGACCCAGTACTTC. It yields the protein CSVVVGWETQYF.

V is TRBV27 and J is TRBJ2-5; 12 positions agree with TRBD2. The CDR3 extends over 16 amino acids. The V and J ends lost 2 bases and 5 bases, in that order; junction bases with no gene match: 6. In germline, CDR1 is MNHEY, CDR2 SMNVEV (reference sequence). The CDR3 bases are TGTGCCAGCAGTTTAGTGCTAGCGGGAGGGCCGGAGACCCAGTACTTC. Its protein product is CASSLVLAGGPETQYF.

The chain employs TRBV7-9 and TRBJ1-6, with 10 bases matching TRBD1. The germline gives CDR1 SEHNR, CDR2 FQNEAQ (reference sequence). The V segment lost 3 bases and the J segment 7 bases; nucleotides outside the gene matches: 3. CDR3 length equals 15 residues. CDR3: CASSLGTGVNSPLHF. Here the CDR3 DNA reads TGTGCCAGCAGCTTGGGGACAGGGGTGAATTCACCCCTCCACTTT.

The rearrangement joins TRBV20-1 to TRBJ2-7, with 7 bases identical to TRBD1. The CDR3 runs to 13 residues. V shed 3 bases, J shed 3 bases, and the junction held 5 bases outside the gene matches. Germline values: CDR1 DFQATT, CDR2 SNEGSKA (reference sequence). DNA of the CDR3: TGCAGTGCTAGTCAATCAGGGGGCTACGAGCAGTACTTC. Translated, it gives CSASQSGGYEQYF.

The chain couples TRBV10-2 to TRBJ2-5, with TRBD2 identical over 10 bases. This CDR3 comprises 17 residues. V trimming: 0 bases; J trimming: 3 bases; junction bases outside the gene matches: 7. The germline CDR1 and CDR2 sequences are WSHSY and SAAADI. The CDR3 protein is CASSESILSGGEETQYF. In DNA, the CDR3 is TGCGCCAGCAGTGAGTCGATTTTGAGCGGGGGGGAAGAGACCCAGTACTTC.

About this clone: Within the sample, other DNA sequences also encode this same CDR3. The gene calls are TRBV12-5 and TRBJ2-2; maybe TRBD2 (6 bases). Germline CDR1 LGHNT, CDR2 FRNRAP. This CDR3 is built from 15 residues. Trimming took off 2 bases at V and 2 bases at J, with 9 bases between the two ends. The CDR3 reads CASGLSAGNTGELFF. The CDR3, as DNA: TGTGCTAGTGGTTTGAGCGCGGGAAACACCGGGGAGCTGTTTTTT.

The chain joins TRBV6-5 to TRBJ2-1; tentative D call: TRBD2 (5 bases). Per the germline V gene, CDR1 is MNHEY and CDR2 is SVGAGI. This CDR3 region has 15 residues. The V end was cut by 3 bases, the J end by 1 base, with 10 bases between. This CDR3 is CASSYRGFSYNEQFF. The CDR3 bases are TGTGCCAGCAGTTATAGAGGGTTTTCCTACAATGAGCAGTTCTTC.